A selection of T cell receptor beta chains follows, all from one sample in a study of T cells after yellow fever vaccination. TCRdb processed the 5' RACE reads anew with MiXCR; each CDR3 protein has one entry. The table records 200,000 to 300,000 distinct CDR3 sequences, roughly 13% of them present only once. Material: CD4+ T cells sorted from PBMCs, obtained 45 days after the yellow fever booster vaccination. Every receptor here comes from a man aged 30 to 39 who received the YFV17D yellow fever vaccine. Both conserved end residues are part of each CDR3. D genes are given only for firm matches. The size of a clone is reported for some rows only, either as once, few or many, or as a class for expanded clones.

V	J	size	D	DNA	CDR3
TRBV28	TRBJ2-1	few	TRBD1	TGTGCCAGCAACGGAAGGTGGGACAGGGGGTTCTTC	CASNGRWDRGFF
TRBV5-5	TRBJ2-5	.	TRBD1	TGTGCCAGCAGCTTAGGACAGGGAGGCCAAGAGACCCAGTACTTC	CASSLGQGGQETQYF
TRBV7-2	TRBJ2-1	few	TRBD2	TGTGCCAGCAGCTTAGGTACTAGCGGGCTTAATGAGCAGTTCTTC	CASSLGTSGLNEQFF
TRBV20-1	TRBJ1-5	.	TRBD1	TGCAGTGCTAGAATGACTTTCCGGGACAGGGGGCCATATAGCAATCAGCCCCAGCATTTT	CSARMTFRDRGPYSNQPQHF
TRBV6-5	TRBJ2-7	.	TRBD1	TGTGCCAGCAGTTACCTATATTCCGGGACCAGGGGGCGCGAGCAGTACTTC	CASSYLYSGTRGREQYF
TRBV28	TRBJ2-3	.	.	TGTGCCAGCAGAAAAAGCACAGATACGCAGTATTTT	CASRKSTDTQYF
TRBV12-2	TRBJ2-5	.	.	TGTGCAAGTAGCTTGCCGGGACTTACCATCACAGAGACCCAGTACTTC	CASSLPGLTITETQYF
TRBV7-2	TRBJ1-1	few	.	TGTGCCAGCAGCTTAGCGAACGTGGGAGCTTTCTTT	CASSLANVGAFF
TRBV27	TRBJ2-1	.	TRBD1	TGTGCCAGCAGTTTATTGGGGACAGACAATGAGCAGTTCTTC	CASSLLGTDNEQFF
TRBV12-3/TRBV12-4	TRBJ1-2	few	.	TGTGCCAGCAGTTTAGCAAGCTTATATGGCTACACCTTC	CASSLASLYGYTF
TRBV14	TRBJ2-1	few	.	TGTGCCAGCAGCCCGATTAGGAACGAGCAGTTCTTC	CASSPIRNEQFF
TRBV6-5	TRBJ2-3	few	.	TGTGCCAGCAGTTACTCTGGGCGCCGCACAGATACGCAGTATTTT	CASSYSGRRTDTQYF
TRBV7-9	TRBJ2-1	.	.	TGTGCCAGCAGGATCGTAGCGGCGGGGAATGAGCAGTTCTTC	CASRIVAAGNEQFF
TRBV7-7	TRBJ2-5	.	TRBD1	TGTGCTAGCAGCGAAATGACAGGGCGAGGGGAGACCCAGTACTTC	CASSEMTGRGETQYF
TRBV20-1	TRBJ2-2	.	.	TGCAGTGCTAGAGATTCGGTAGCGGTGAACACCGGGGAGCTGTTTTTT	CSARDSVAVNTGELFF
TRBV5-5	TRBJ1-5	many	.	TGTGCCAGCAGCAGAATCGGGACGGACATTTATAGCAATCAGCCCCAGCATTTT	CASSRIGTDIYSNQPQHF
TRBV29-1	TRBJ2-3	few	TRBD1	TGCAGCGTTGAGGGACAGGGAGGAGGAACAGATACGCAGTATTTT	CSVEGQGGGTDTQYF
TRBV7-2	TRBJ2-7	few	.	TGTGCCAGCCTCCCGGGGAAGGGGTCAACCTACGAGCAGTACTTC	CASLPGKGSTYEQYF
TRBV12-3/TRBV12-4	TRBJ2-1	few	TRBD2	TGTGCCAAATTGGAGGGAGGGCAATCATGTGAGCAGTTCTTC	CAKLEGGQSCEQFF
TRBV3-1	TRBJ1-1	.	TRBD1	TGTGCCAGCGGACAGGGGGCGCGGACTGAAGCTTTCTTT	CASGQGARTEAFF
TRBV20-1	TRBJ2-2	.	.	TGCAGTGCTAGTGGGGCAAAGCGAAGGAGCACCGGGGAGCTGTTTTTT	CSASGAKRRSTGELFF
TRBV20-1	TRBJ2-1	many	TRBD2	TGCAGTGCTAGAGACCTAGCGGCGAGCTCCTACAATGAGCAGTTCTTC	CSARDLAASSYNEQFF
TRBV6-5	TRBJ2-2	few	.	TGTGCCAGCAGTTACTCGGCGGCCACCGGGGAGCTGTTTTTT	CASSYSAATGELFF
TRBV20-1	TRBJ1-2	few	TRBD1	TGCAGTGCGACTGGACAGGTGGGCTACACCTTC	CSATGQVGYTF
TRBV6-2/TRBV6-3	TRBJ1-1	.	.	TGTGCCAGCAGTTACCCCACTGTACGGCAGAACACTGAAGCTTTCTTT	CASSYPTVRQNTEAFF
TRBV20-1	TRBJ2-5	few	.	TGCAGTGCTAGAGACAACCAAGGGGTCGGGGAGACCCAGTACTTC	CSARDNQGVGETQYF
TRBV20-1	TRBJ2-7	few	.	TGCAGTGCTAGCCGGAACTCCTACGAGCAGTACTTC	CSASRNSYEQYF
TRBV4-1	TRBJ2-3	few	TRBD2	TGCGCCAGCAGCCAAGATTCGGGGGGTAGGCAGTATTTT	CASSQDSGGRQYF
TRBV10-3	TRBJ2-3	.	TRBD2	TGTGCCATCGGAGCGACTAGCGGGAAAGATACGCAGTATTTT	CAIGATSGKDTQYF
TRBV29-1	TRBJ2-1	.	TRBD1	TGCAGCGTCGACAGGGGTGTCCCCTACAATGAGCAGTTCTTC	CSVDRGVPYNEQFF
TRBV7-2	TRBJ2-7	few	.	TGTGCCAGCAGCTTAGGTCTAACAACCTACGAGCAGTACTTC	CASSLGLTTYEQYF
TRBV10-3	TRBJ1-4	.	.	TGTGCCATCAGTGGTGAGAGGTCAGATGAAAAACTGTTTTTT	CAISGERSDEKLFF
TRBV30	TRBJ1-3	.	.	TGTGCCTGGGCCGCCTCTGGAAACACCATATATTTT	CAWAASGNTIYF
TRBV7-9	TRBJ2-2	.	.	TGTGCCAGCAGCTCGGGGGACACCGGGGAGCTGTTTTTT	CASSSGDTGELFF
TRBV5-1	TRBJ2-1	.	.	TGCGCCAGCATACCCAGGGAAGGGCGTTTCTATGAGCAGTTCTTC	CASIPREGRFYEQFF
TRBV10-3	TRBJ2-5	.	.	TGTGCCATCAGTCGGACAGAAGAGACCCAGTACTTC	CAISRTEETQYF
TRBV6-2/TRBV6-3	TRBJ2-7	few	TRBD2	TGTGCCAGCAGGCCAGCGGGAAGTTACAACGAGCAGTACTTC	CASRPAGSYNEQYF
TRBV7-9	TRBJ1-6	.	.	TGTGCCAGCAGCTTAGACCAGACGGTTTTTTCACCCCTCCACTTT	CASSLDQTVFSPLHF
TRBV24-1	TRBJ2-3	.	.	TGTGCCACCAGTGATCCCGGGAACACAGATACGCAGTATTTT	CATSDPGNTDTQYF
TRBV28	TRBJ2-1	many	.	TGTGCCAGCAGTGTGACAGGAGGGCAGTTCTTC	CASSVTGGQFF
TRBV7-2	TRBJ2-1	few	.	TGTGCCAGCAGCTCCACGGTATCCTACAATGAGCAGTTCTTC	CASSSTVSYNEQFF
TRBV5-6	TRBJ2-2	.	.	TGTGCCAGCAGCTTGGTGCGCGGGCCGTATACCGGGGAGCTGTTTTTT	CASSLVRGPYTGELFF
TRBV29-1	TRBJ1-1	few	.	TGCAGCGTTGAGGGGGGGGCGCCTGAAGCTTTCTTT	CSVEGGAPEAFF
TRBV5-1	TRBJ2-1	.	TRBD2	TGCGCCAGCAGCTTCGGGCTAGCGGGAGGGCCGAGCTCCTACAATGAGCAGTTCTTC	CASSFGLAGGPSSYNEQFF
TRBV4-3	TRBJ2-1	many	TRBD1	TGCGCCAGCAGCCTGGACAGGGCGAGCTACAATGAGCAGTTCTTC	CASSLDRASYNEQFF
TRBV20-1	TRBJ2-2	many	.	TGCAGTGCTATGACCCCCCCGGGACATAACACCGGGGAGCTGTTTTTT	CSAMTPPGHNTGELFF
TRBV27	TRBJ1-4	few	TRBD1	TGTGCCAGCAGTCCCTGGACAGGTTCTGGGGAAAAACTGTTTTTT	CASSPWTGSGEKLFF
TRBV6-6	TRBJ2-7	many	.	TGTGCCAGCGGGGTGGACAGCGACTACGAGCAGTACTTC	CASGVDSDYEQYF
TRBV12-5	TRBJ2-7	.	.	TGTGCTAGTGGTTTGGTTACTTCAGGAGGCAGGCACCCATACGAGCAGTACTTC	CASGLVTSGGRHPYEQYF